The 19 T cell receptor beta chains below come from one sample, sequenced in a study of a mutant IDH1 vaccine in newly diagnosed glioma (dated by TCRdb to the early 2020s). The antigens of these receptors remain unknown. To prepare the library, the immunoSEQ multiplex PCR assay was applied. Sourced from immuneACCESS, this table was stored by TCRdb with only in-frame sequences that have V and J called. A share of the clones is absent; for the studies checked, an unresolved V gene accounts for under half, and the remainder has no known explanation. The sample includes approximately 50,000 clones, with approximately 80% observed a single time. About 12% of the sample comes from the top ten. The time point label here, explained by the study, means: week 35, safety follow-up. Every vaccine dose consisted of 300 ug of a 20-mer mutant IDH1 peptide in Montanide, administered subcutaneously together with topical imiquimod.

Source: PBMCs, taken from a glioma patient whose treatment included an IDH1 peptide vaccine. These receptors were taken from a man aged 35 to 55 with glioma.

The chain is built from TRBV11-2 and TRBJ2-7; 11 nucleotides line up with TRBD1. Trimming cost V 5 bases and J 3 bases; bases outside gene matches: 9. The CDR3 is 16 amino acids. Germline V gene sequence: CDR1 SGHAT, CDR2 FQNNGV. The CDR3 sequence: CASSGRTGGLIYEQYF. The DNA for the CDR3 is TGTGCCAGCAGCGGACGGACAGGGGGCCTGATCTACGAGCAGTACTTC.

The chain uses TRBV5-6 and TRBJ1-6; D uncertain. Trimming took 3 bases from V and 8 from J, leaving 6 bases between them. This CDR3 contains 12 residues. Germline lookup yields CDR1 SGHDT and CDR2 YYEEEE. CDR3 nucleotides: TGTGCCAGCAGCTCAGATTATTCACCCCTCCACTTT. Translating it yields CASSSDYSPLHF.

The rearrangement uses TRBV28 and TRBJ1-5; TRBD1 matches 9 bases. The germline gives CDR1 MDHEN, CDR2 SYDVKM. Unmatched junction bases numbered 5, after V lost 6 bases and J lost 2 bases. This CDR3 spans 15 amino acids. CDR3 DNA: TGTGCCAGCAGGAAGGACAGGGGCGGCAATCAGCCCCAGCATTTT. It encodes CASRKDRGGNQPQHF.

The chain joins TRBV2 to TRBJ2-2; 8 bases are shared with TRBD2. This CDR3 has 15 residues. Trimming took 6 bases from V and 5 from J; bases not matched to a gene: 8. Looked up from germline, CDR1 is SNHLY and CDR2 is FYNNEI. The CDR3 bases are TGTGCCAGCAGGGCAGCGGGAGAGGGTACCGGGGAGCTGTTTTTT. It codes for CASRAAGEGTGELFF.

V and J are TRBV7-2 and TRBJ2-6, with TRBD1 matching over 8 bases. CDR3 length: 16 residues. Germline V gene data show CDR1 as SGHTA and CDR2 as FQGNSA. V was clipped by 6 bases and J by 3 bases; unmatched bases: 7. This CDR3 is CASSLTGTGGANVLTF. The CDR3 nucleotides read TGTGCCAGCAGTTTGACCGGGACAGGTGGGGCCAACGTCCTGACTTTC.

CDR3 loop: CASSAGQGYSGELFF. CDR3 nucleotides: TGCGCCAGCAGCGCGGGACAGGGGTACTCCGGGGAGCTGTTTTTT. This sequence joins TRBV5-1 and TRBJ2-2, with TRBD1 identical over 10 bases. With V trimmed by 4 bases and J by 6 bases, 6 bases remained unmatched. CDR3 size: 15 residues. Germline V gives CDR1 SGHRS, CDR2 YFSETQ.

In nucleotides, the CDR3 is TGTGCCGGGCTTTATCCCCGGGACAACTATGGCTACACCTTC. This translates into CAGLYPRDNYGYTF. The chain employs TRBV30 and TRBJ1-2; TRBD1 is a possible D gene (5 bases). Between the trimmed V and J ends, which lost 8 bases and 2 bases, there was a span of 18 bases. The CDR3 covers 14 residues. The germline gives CDR1 GTSNPN, CDR2 SVGIG (reference sequence).

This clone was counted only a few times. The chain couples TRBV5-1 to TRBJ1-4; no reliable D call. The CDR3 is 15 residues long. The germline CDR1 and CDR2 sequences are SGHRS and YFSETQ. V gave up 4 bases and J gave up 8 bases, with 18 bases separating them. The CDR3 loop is CASSPNGGMGEKLFF. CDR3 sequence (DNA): TGCGCCAGCAGCCCGAACGGCGGGATGGGCGAAAAACTGTTTTTT.

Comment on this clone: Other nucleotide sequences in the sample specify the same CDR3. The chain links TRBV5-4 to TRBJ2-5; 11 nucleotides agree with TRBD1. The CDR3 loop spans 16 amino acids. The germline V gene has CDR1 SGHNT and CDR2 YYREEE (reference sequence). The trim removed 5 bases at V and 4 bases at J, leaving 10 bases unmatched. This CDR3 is CASRVRDRGAAETQYF. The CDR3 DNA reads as TGTGCCAGCAGAGTCAGGGACAGGGGGGCGGCAGAGACCCAGTACTTC. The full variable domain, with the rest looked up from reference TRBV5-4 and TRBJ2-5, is ETGVTQSPTHLIKTRGQQVTLRCSSQSGHNTVSWYQQALGQGPQFIFQYYREEENGRGNFPPRFSGLQFPNYSSELNVNALELDDSALYLCASRVRDRGAAETQYFGPGTRLLVL.

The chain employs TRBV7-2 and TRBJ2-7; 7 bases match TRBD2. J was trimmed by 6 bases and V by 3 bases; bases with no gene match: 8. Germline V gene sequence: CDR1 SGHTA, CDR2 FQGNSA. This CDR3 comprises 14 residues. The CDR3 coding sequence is TGTGCCAGCAGCTTTAACGGACTAGGCTCCGAGCAGTACTTC. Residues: CASSFNGLGSEQYF.

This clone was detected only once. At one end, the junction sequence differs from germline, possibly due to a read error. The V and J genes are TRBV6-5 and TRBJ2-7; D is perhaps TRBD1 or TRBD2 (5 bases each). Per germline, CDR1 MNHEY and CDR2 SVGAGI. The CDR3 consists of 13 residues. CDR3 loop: CASRTGLPYEQCF. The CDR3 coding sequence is TGTGCCAGCAGAACAGGACTTCCCTACGAGCAGTGCTTC.

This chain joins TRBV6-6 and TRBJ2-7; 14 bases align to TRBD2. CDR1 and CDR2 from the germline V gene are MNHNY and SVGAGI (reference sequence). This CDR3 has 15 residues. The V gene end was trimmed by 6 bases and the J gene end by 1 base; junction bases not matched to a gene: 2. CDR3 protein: CASRGTSGRSYEQYV. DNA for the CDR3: TGTGCCAGCAGGGGGACTAGCGGGAGATCCTACGAGCAGTACGTC.

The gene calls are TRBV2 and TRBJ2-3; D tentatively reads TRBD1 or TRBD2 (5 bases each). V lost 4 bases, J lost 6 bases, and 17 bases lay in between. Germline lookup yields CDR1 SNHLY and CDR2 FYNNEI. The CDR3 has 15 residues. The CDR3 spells CASSGGMDGPDTQYF. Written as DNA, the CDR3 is TGTGCCAGCAGTGGGGGGATGGACGGACCGGATACGCAGTATTTT.

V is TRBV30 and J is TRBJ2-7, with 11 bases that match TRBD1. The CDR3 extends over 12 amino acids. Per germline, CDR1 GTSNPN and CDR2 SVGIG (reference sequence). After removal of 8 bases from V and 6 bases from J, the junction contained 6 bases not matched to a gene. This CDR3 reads CAGTGTGGEQYV. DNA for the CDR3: TGTGCCGGAACCGGGACAGGGGGCGAGCAGTACGTC.

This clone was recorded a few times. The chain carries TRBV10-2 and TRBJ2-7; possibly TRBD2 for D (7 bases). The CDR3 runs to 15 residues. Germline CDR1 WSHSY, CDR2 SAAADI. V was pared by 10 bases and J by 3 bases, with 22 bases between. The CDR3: CATRTGGGNNYEQYF. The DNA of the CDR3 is TGCGCCACCAGAACGGGGGGCGGCAATAACTACGAGCAGTACTTC.

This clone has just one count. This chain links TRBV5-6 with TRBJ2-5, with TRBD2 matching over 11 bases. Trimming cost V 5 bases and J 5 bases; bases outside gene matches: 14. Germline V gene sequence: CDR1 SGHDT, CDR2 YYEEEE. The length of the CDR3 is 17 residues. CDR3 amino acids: CASRVRSSGRRGETQYF. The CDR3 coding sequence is TGTGCCAGCAGGGTCAGGTCTAGCGGGAGGAGGGGGGAGACCCAGTACTTC.

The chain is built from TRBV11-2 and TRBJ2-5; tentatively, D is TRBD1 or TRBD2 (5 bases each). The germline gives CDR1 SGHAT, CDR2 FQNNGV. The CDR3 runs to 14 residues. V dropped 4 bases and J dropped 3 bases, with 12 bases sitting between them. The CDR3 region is CASSYGTAKETQYF. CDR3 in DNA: TGTGCCAGCAGCTACGGGACGGCGAAAGAGACCCAGTACTTC.

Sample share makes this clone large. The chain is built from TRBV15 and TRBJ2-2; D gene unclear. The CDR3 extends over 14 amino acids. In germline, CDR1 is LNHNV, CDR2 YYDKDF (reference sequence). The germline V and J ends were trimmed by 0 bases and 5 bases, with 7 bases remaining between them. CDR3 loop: CATSRDRGTGELFF. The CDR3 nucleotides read TGTGCCACCAGCAGAGATCGCGGTACCGGGGAGCTGTTTTTT.

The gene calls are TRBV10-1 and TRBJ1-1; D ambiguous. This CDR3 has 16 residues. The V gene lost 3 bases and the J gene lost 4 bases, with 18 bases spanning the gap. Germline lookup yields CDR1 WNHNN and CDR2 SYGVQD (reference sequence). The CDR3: CASSEFLRADPTEAFF. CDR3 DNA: TGCGCCAGCAGTGAATTCTTACGGGCCGACCCCACTGAAGCTTTCTTT.